This T cell receptor beta chain stems from a study of T-cell reconstitution after alpha-beta-depleted transplantation in children. There are many counts of this clonotype. Molecular barcoding with unique molecular identifiers was used for the TCRbeta library. TCRdb fed the PCR reads into MiXCR, producing one record per CDR3 protein. This sample has a few hundred thousand distinct CDR3 sequences; about a tenth occur once, and the top ten carry approximately 5%. The CDR3 consists of 13 residues. V shed 7 bases and J shed 3 bases, with 15 bases lying between them. Per germline, CDR1 DFQATT and CDR2 SNEGSKA (reference sequence).

The chain has TRBV20-1 and TRBJ1-1; weak D call: TRBD1 (5 bases). This receptor was identified in a human donor who donated a stem cell graft to a child with acute myeloid leukemia. The source was PBMCs from the stem cell graft donor, collected from the stem cell graft. Here the CDR3 reads CSVTDRGDTEAFF. CDR3 bases: TGCAGTGTAACTGATAGGGGAGACACTGAAGCTTTCTTT.